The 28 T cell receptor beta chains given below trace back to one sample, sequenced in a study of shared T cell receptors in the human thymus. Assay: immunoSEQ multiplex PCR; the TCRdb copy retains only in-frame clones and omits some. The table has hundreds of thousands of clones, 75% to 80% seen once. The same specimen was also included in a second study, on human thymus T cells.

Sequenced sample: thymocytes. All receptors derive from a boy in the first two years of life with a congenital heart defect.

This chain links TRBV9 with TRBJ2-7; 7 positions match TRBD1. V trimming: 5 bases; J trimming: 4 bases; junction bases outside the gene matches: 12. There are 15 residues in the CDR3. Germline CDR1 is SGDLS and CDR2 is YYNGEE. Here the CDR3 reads CASSFDKNRGYEQYF. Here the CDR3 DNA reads TGTGCCAGCAGTTTTGACAAGAACAGGGGTTACGAGCAGTACTTC.

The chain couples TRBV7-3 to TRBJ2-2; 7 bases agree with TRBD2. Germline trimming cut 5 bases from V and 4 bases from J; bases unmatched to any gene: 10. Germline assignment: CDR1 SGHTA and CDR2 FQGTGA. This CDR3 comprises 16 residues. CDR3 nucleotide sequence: TGTGCCAGCAGCCCCGTAGGACTAGGGGCCACCGGGGAGCTGTTTTTT. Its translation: CASSPVGLGATGELFF.

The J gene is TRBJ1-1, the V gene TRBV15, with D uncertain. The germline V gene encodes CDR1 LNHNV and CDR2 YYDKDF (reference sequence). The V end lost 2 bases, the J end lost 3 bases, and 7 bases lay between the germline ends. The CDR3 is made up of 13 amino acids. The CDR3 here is CATSRTRYTEAFF. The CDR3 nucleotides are TGTGCCACCAGCAGAACGCGATACACTGAAGCTTTCTTT. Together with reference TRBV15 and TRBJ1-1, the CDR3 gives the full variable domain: DAMVIQNPRYQVTQFGKPVTLSCSQTLNHNVMYWYQQKSSQAPKLLFHYYDKDFNNEADTPDNFQSRRPNTSFCFLDIRSPGLGDTAMYLCATSRTRYTEAFFGQGTRLTVV.

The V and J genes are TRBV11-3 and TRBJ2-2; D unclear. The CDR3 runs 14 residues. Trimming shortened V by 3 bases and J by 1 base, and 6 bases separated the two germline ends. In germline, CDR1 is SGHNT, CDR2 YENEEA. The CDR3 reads CASSFNGNTGELFF. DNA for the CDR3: TGTGCCAGCAGCTTCAACGGGAACACCGGGGAGCTGTTTTTT.

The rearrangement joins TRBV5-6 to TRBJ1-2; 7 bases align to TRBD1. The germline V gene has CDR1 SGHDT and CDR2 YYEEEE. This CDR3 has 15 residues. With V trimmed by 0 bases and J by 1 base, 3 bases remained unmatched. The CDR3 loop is CASSLGQGGNYGYTF. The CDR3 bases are TGTGCCAGCAGCTTGGGGCAGGGGGGTAACTATGGCTACACCTTC. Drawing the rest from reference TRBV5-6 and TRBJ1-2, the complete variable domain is DAGVTQSPTHLIKTRGQQVTLRCSPKSGHDTVSWYQQALGQGPQFIFQYYEEEERQRGNFPDRFSGHQFPNYSSELNVNALLLGDSALYLCASSLGQGGNYGYTFGSGTRLTVV.

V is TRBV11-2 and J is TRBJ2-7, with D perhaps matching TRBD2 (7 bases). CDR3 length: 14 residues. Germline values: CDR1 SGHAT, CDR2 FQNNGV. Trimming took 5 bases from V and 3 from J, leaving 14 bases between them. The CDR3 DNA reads TGTGCCAGCAGCCCAGGGAGGGGGTTCTACGAGCAGTACTTC. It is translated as CASSPGRGFYEQYF.

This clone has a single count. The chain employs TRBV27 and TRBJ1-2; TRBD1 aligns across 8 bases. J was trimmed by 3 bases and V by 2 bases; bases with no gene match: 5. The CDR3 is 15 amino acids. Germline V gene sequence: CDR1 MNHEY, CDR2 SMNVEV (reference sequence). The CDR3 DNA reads TGTGCCAGCAGTTTAAATCCAGGGGGCGACTATGGCTACACCTTC. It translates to CASSLNPGGDYGYTF.

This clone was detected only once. The CDR3: CATSTRTGMAQETQYF. The CDR3 bases are TGTGCCACCAGCACCCGGACAGGTATGGCCCAAGAGACCCAGTACTTC. The chain joins TRBV15 to TRBJ2-5; 7 bases map to TRBD1. CDR3 length: 16 residues. Looked up from germline, CDR1 is LNHNV and CDR2 is YYDKDF (reference sequence). The V and J ends lost 4 bases and 1 base, in that order; junction bases with no gene match: 9.

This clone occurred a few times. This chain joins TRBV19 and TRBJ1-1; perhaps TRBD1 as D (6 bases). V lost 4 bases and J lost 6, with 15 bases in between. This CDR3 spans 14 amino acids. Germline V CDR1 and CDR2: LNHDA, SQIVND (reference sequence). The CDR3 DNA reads TGTGCCAGTAGTACGCGGGCTTGGGGGCCTGAAGCTTTCTTT. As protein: CASSTRAWGPEAFF. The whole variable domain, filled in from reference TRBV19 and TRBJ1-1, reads DGGITQSPKYLFRKEGQNVTLSCEQNLNHDAMYWYRQDPGQGLRLIYYSQIVNDFQKGDIAEGYSVSREKKESFPLTVTSAQKNPTAFYLCASSTRAWGPEAFFGQGTRLTVV.

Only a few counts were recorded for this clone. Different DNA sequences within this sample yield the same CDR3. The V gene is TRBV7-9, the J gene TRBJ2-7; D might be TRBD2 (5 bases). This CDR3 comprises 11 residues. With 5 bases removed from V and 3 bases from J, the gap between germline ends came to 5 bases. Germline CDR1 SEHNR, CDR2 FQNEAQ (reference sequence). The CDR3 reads CASSRDYEQYF. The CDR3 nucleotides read TGTGCCAGCAGCCGGGACTACGAGCAGTACTTC.

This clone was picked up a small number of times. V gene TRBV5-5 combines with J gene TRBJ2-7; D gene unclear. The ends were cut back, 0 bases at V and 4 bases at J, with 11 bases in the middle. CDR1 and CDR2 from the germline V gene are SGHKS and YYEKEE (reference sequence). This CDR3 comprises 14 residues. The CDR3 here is CASSLEVLEYEQYF. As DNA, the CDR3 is TGTGCCAGCAGCTTGGAGGTTTTGGAGTACGAGCAGTACTTC.

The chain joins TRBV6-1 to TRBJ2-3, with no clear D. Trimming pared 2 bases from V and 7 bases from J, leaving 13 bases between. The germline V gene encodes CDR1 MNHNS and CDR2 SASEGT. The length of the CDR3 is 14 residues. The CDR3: CASSETYLVHTQYF. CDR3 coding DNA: TGTGCCAGCAGTGAAACCTACCTAGTCCATACGCAGTATTTT.

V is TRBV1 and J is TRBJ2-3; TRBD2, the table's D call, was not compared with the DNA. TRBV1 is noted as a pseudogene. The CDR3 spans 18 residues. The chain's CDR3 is CTSSQDLTSGVVVDTQYF. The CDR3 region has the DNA TGCACCAGCAGCCAAGATTTAACTAGCGGGGTGGTGGTAGATACGCAGTATTTT.

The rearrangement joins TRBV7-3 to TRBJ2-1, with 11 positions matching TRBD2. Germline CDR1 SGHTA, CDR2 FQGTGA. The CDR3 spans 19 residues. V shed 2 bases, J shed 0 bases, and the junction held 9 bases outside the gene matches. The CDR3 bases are TGTGCCAGCAGCTTAGGGACTAGCGGACCTTCGAGCTCCTACAATGAGCAGTTCTTC. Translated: CASSLGTSGPSSSYNEQFF. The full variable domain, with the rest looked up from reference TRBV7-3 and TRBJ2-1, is GAGVSQTPSNKVTEKGKYVELRCDPISGHTALYWYRQSLGQGPEFLIYFQGTGAADDSGLPNDRFFAVRPEGSVSTLKIQRTERGDSAVYLCASSLGTSGPSSSYNEQFFGPGTRLTVL.

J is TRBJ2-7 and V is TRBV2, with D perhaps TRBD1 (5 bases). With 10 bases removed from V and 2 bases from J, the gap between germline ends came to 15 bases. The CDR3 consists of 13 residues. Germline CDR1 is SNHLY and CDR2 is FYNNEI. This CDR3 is CATYRPSTYEQYF. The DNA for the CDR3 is TGTGCCACCTACAGGCCATCCACCTACGAGCAGTACTTC. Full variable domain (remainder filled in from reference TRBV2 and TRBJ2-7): EPEVTQTPSHQVTQMGQEVILRCVPISNHLYFYWYRQILGQKVEFLVSFYNNEISEKSEIFDDQFSVERPDGSNFTLKIRSTKLEDSAMYFCATYRPSTYEQYFGPGTRLTVT.

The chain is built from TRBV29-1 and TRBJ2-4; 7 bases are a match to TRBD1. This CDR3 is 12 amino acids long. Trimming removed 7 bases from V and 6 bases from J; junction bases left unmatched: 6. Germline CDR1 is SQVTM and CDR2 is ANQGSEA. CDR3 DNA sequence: TGCAGCGCTAAGGACAGGCGAAACATTCAGTACTTC. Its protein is CSAKDRRNIQYF.

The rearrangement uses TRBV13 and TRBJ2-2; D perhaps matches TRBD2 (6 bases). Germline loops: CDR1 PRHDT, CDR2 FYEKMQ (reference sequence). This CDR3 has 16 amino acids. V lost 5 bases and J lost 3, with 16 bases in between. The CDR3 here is CASSPRWRVDTGELFF. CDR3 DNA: TGTGCCAGCAGCCCCCGTTGGAGGGTGGACACCGGGGAGCTGTTTTTT.

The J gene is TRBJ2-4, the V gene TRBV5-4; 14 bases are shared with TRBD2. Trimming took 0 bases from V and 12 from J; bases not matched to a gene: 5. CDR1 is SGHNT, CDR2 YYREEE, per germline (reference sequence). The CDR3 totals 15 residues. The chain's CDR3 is CASSLGLAGGDDQYF. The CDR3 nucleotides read TGTGCCAGCAGCTTGGGACTAGCGGGAGGGGATGATCAGTACTTC.

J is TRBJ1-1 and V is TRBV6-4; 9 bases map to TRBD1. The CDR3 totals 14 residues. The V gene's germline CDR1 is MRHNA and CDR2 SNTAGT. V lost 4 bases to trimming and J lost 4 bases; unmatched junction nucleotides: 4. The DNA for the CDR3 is TGTGCCAGCAGTGGAGGGGACAGGGTCACTGAAGCTTTCTTT. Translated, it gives CASSGGDRVTEAFF.

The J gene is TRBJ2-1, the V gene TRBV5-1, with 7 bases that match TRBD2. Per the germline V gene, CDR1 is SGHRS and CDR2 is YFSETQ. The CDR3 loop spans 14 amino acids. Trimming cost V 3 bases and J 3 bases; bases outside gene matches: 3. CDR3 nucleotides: TGCGCCAGCAGCTGGGGGGGGGTCTACAATGAGCAGTTCTTC. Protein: CASSWGGVYNEQFF.

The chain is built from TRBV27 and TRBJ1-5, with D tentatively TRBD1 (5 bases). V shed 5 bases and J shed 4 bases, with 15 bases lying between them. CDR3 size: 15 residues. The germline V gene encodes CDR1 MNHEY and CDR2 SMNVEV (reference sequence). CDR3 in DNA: TGTGCCAGCAGTCTGAGACAGAACCCTAATCAGCCCCAGCATTTT. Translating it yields CASSLRQNPNQPQHF.

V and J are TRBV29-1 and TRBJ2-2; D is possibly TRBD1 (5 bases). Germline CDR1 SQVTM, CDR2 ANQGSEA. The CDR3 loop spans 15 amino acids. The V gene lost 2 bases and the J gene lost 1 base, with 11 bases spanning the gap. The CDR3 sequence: CSVEFDSGNTGELFF. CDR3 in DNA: TGCAGCGTTGAATTCGACAGTGGGAACACCGGGGAGCTGTTTTTT.

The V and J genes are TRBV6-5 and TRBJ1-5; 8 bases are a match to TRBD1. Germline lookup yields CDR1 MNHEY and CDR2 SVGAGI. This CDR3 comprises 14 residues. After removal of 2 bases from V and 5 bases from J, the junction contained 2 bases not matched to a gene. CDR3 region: CASSYEQGDQPQHF. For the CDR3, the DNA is TGTGCCAGCAGTTACGAACAGGGGGATCAGCCCCAGCATTTT.

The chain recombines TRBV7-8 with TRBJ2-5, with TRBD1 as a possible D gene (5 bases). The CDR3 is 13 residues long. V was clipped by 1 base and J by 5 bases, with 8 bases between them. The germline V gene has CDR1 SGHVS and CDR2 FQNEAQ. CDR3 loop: CASSLGKGETQYF. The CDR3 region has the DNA TGTGCCAGCAGCTTAGGGAAGGGGGAGACCCAGTACTTC.

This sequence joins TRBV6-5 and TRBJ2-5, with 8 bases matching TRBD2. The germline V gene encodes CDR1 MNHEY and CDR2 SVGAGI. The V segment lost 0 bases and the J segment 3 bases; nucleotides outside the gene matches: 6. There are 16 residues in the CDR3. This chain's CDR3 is CASSYSSVSGKETQYF. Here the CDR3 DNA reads TGTGCCAGCAGTTACTCGAGTGTTAGCGGGAAAGAGACCCAGTACTTC.

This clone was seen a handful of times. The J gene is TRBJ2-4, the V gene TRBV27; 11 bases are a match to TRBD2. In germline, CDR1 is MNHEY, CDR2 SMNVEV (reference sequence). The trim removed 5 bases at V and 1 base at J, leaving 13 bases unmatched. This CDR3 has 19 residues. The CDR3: CASSLRLAGMGVAKNIQYF. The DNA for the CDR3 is TGTGCCAGCAGTCTCCGACTAGCGGGAATGGGGGTGGCCAAAAACATTCAGTACTTC.

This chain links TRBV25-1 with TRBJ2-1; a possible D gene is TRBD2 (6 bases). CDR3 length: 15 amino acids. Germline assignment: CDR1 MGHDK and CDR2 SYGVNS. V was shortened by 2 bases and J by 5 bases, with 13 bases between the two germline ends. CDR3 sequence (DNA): TGTGCCAGCAGTGAAGGCGGGACCTTCAACAATGAGCAGTTCTTC. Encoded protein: CASSEGGTFNNEQFF.

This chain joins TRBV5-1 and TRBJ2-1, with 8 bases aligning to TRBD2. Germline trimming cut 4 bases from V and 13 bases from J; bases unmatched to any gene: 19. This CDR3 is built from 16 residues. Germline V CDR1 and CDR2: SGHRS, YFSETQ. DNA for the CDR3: TGCGCCAGCAGCCCCCCTAGCGGGCCCCCAAGTCTAGATCAGTTCTTC. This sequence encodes CASSPPSGPPSLDQFF. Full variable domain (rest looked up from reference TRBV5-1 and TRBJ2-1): KAGVTQTPRYLIKTRGQQVTLSCSPISGHRSVSWYQQTPGQGLQFLFEYFSETQRNKGNFPGRFSGRQFSNSRSEMNVSTLELGDSALYLCASSPPSGPPSLDQFFGPGTRLTVL.